These 19 T cell receptor beta chains share one sample of origin, sequenced in a study of radiotherapy plus CTLA-4 blockade in lung cancer. The table came from immunoSEQ multiplex PCR; TCRdb's copy has only in-frame clones and leaves some out. The sample lists tens of thousands of clones, around 71% seen once, with 3% to 3.5% in the top ten. The sample in question was peripheral blood, obtained from a patient treated with radiotherapy plus ipilimumab. The receptor source for this set is a human donor with non-small cell lung cancer whose response to radiotherapy plus ipilimumab could not be evaluated.

This clone was counted only a few times. This chain connects TRBV19 to TRBJ1-1; perhaps TRBD1 as D (6 bases). CDR3 length equals 17 residues. Germline V lookup: CDR1 LNHDA, CDR2 SQIVND (reference sequence). The ends were cut back, 0 bases at V and 10 bases at J, with 24 bases in the middle. The DNA for the CDR3 is TGTGCCAGTAGTATAGACCCTCAGGGACAATTATTAAATGGAGCTTTCTTT. Its translation: CASSIDPQGQLLNGAFF.

V usage is TRBV7-7 and J usage is TRBJ2-1; possible D gene TRBD2, 5 bases. The length of the CDR3 is 12 residues. Germline CDR1 SSHAT, CDR2 FNYEAQ (reference sequence). V was shortened by 6 bases and J by 9 bases, with 12 bases between the two germline ends. CDR3 protein: CASSSSRGEQFF. CDR3 bases: TGTGCCAGCAGTTCCAGTCGGGGTGAGCAGTTCTTC.

This clone came up a few times. This chain connects TRBV28 to TRBJ1-2; 10 positions match TRBD1. Losses at the gene ends were 7 bases for V and 6 bases for J; bases not matched to a gene: 8. Germline values: CDR1 MDHEN, CDR2 SYDVKM. This CDR3 has 14 amino acids. The CDR3 is CASTLDRGLHGYTF. CDR3 bases: TGTGCCAGCACCTTAGACAGGGGGCTTCATGGCTACACCTTC.

The genes are TRBV6-6 and TRBJ2-2, with 8 bases that match TRBD2. The CDR3 covers 15 residues. After removal of 6 bases from V and 3 bases from J, the junction contained 6 bases not matched to a gene. The germline gives CDR1 MNHNY, CDR2 SVGAGI (reference sequence). CDR3 loop: CASRPSGGYTGELFF. CDR3 sequence (DNA): TGTGCCAGCAGGCCCTCGGGAGGGTACACCGGGGAGCTGTTTTTT.

The table lists this clone with a count of one. V is TRBV5-1 and J is TRBJ1-2, with 7 nucleotides matching TRBD1. The CDR3 has 13 residues. V lost 4 bases and J lost 6; bases outside the gene matches: 6. Germline lookup yields CDR1 SGHRS and CDR2 YFSETQ. The CDR3 DNA reads as TGCGCCAGCAGCCCTACAGGGGTAAATGGCTACACCTTC. The encoded protein is CASSPTGVNGYTF.

CDR3 in amino acids: CASRRRGDEQFF. The CDR3 coding sequence is TGTGCCAGCAGAAGAAGGGGTGATGAGCAGTTCTTC. The V gene is TRBV6-5, the J gene TRBJ2-1; the D gene is possibly TRBD1 (5 bases). The CDR3 is made up of 12 amino acids. Looked up from germline, CDR1 is MNHEY and CDR2 is SVGAGI. Between the trimmed V and J ends, which lost 6 bases and 8 bases, there was a span of 11 bases.

The table lists this clone with a few counts. The chain uses TRBV5-8 and TRBJ1-2; perhaps TRBD1 as D (6 bases). CDR1 and CDR2 (germline): SGHTS, YDEGEE. Trimming took off 1 base at V and 7 bases at J, with 8 bases between the two ends. The CDR3 is 12 residues long. CDR3 DNA sequence: TGTGCCAGCAGCTTGACAGGGTTTGGCTACACCTTC. Translating gives CASSLTGFGYTF.

The gene calls are TRBV27 and TRBJ2-4, with 10 bases identical to TRBD2. The CDR3 sequence is 17 residues long. CDR1 and CDR2 (germline): MNHEY, SMNVEV (reference sequence). With 2 bases clipped from V and 0 bases from J, the junction kept 4 bases outside the gene matches. The CDR3 protein is CASSLPSGGLAKNIQYF. CDR3 coding DNA: TGTGCCAGCAGTTTACCTAGCGGGGGTCTAGCCAAAAACATTCAGTACTTC.

This clone occurred a few times. The V gene is TRBV20-1, the J gene TRBJ1-2, with D unresolved. Germline loops: CDR1 DFQATT, CDR2 SNEGSKA (reference sequence). This CDR3 is 10 amino acids long. In DNA, the CDR3 is TGCAGCTCCTTCGGCTATGGCTACACCTTC. It translates to CSSFGYGYTF.

The chain is built from TRBV5-1 and TRBJ2-3, with D unresolved. Per germline, CDR1 SGHRS and CDR2 YFSETQ. The V end lost 0 bases, the J end lost 3 bases, and 14 bases lay between the germline ends. The length of the CDR3 is 16 residues. CDR3 DNA sequence: TGCGCCAGCAGCTTGGGAGGAGCGTCTATGACAGATACGCAGTATTTT. Translating it yields CASSLGGASMTDTQYF.

The rearrangement uses TRBV19 and TRBJ1-5; D unresolved. The CDR3 spans 16 residues. Trimming left V 3 bases short and J 1 base short, with 13 bases between. Germline assignment: CDR1 LNHDA and CDR2 SQIVND (reference sequence). CDR3 coding DNA: TGTGCCAGTAGTATGTCCAGCGAGCGGAGCAATCAGCCCCAGCATTTT. It specifies CASSMSSERSNQPQHF.

This clone was found once. This sequence joins TRBV10-1 and TRBJ2-1; possible D gene TRBD2, 6 bases. V was pared by 6 bases and J by 2 bases, with 29 bases between. CDR1 is WNHNN and CDR2 is SYGVQD in the germline V gene (reference sequence). The CDR3 runs to 20 residues. CDR3 protein: CASSLTFTGVRFFPYNEQFF. As DNA, the CDR3 is TGCGCCAGCAGCCTCACATTCACGGGAGTAAGGTTTTTCCCCTACAATGAGCAGTTCTTC.

The chain links TRBV28 to TRBJ1-3, with TRBD1 identical over 8 bases. V was clipped by 5 bases and J by 3 bases; unmatched bases: 3. The CDR3 runs to 14 residues. The germline CDR1 and CDR2 sequences are MDHEN and SYDVKM. CDR3 residues: CASSRDRGGNTIYF. CDR3 DNA: TGTGCCAGCAGTCGAGACAGGGGTGGAAACACCATATATTTT.

The rearrangement links TRBV1 to TRBJ2-4; the table calls TRBD1, which could not be checked here. TRBV1 is described as a pseudogene. This CDR3 is built from 19 residues. In DNA, the CDR3 is TGCACCAGCAGGGGGATAGACAGGGGAGGAGAGGGAGCCAAAAACATTCAGTACTTC. It encodes CTSRGIDRGGEGAKNIQYF.

This chain links TRBV6-5 with TRBJ2-7, with TRBD2 as a possible D gene (5 bases). The CDR3 covers 15 residues. CDR1 and CDR2 from the germline V gene are MNHEY and SVGAGI. V was trimmed by 6 bases and J by 3 bases, leaving 18 bases between them. As DNA, the CDR3 is TGTGCCAGCAGACCCCCCTTTGGTGGGAGCTACGAGCAGTACTTC. Its translation: CASRPPFGGSYEQYF.

The chain joins TRBV9 to TRBJ1-2; D is perhaps TRBD1 (5 bases). Germline-derived CDR1 and CDR2 are SGDLS and YYNGEE. V lost 3 bases and J lost 2, with 8 bases in between. The CDR3 extends over 13 amino acids. CDR3 residues: CASSDQGNYGYTF. CDR3 DNA sequence: TGTGCCAGCAGCGACCAGGGCAACTATGGCTACACCTTC.

V is TRBV27 and J is TRBJ1-4; D ambiguous. The CDR3 totals 13 residues. V lost 6 bases, J lost 5 bases, and 10 bases lay in between. Germline values: CDR1 MNHEY, CDR2 SMNVEV (reference sequence). This CDR3 reads CASRRPGNEKLFF. For the CDR3, the DNA is TGTGCCAGCAGACGACCGGGAAATGAAAAACTGTTTTTT.

The J gene is TRBJ2-5, the V gene TRBV28, with D tentatively TRBD1 (7 bases). The germline V gene has CDR1 MDHEN and CDR2 SYDVKM. Trimming took 4 bases from V and 5 from J, leaving 8 bases between them. The CDR3 sequence is 12 residues long. The CDR3 region is CASSSGGETQYF. Written as DNA, the CDR3 is TGTGCCAGCAGTTCAGGGGGGGAGACCCAGTACTTC.

The CDR3 loop reads CAWSAPWTRTDTQYF. The CDR3 coding sequence is TGTGCCTGGAGTGCCCCTTGGACTCGCACAGATACGCAGTATTTT. The rearrangement uses TRBV30 and TRBJ2-3; possible D gene TRBD2, 5 bases. The CDR3 runs to 15 residues. Per germline, CDR1 GTSNPN and CDR2 SVGIG (reference sequence). V was trimmed by 1 base and J by 1 base, leaving 12 bases between them.